The next 20 T cell receptor beta chains were all read from a single sample in a study of cytomegalovirus exposure and HLA in healthy donors. Use of 60 Vbeta and 13 Jbeta primers characterized the PCR. TCRdb's table, derived via immunoSEQ multiplex PCR, lists solely in-frame clones and lacks some. The sample lists around 50,000 clones; approximately 70% were seen once. The sequenced sample was PBMCs. Receptor source: a woman aged 50 to 60 in good health and CMV-seropositive.

This clone was seen only a few times. This sequence joins TRBV13 and TRBJ1-4; D uncertain. Germline CDR1 reads PRHDT; CDR2 reads FYEKMQ (reference sequence). Deletions cut 4 bases from V and 2 bases from J, with 8 bases between. The CDR3 is made up of 14 amino acids. The CDR3 reads CASSSFGTNEKLFF. CDR3 bases: TGTGCCAGCAGCTCTTTTGGCACTAATGAAAAACTGTTTTTT.

V gene TRBV6-1 combines with J gene TRBJ2-1, with 10 bases identical to TRBD2. Per the germline V gene, CDR1 is MNHNS and CDR2 is SASEGT. The CDR3 covers 15 residues. The J segment lost 5 bases and the V segment lost 6 bases, leaving 7 bases of the junction unmatched. The CDR3 DNA reads as TGTGCCAGCAGAGCGGGAGGGCCAGTACACAATGAGCAGTTCTTC. Translating it yields CASRAGGPVHNEQFF.

V usage is TRBV7-8 and J usage is TRBJ2-2, with TRBD2 as a possible D gene (5 bases). V lost 6 bases, J lost 1 base, and 6 bases lay in between. The CDR3 runs to 13 residues. Germline CDR1 is SGHVS and CDR2 is FQNEAQ. CDR3 protein: CASRGGNTGELFF. CDR3 in DNA: TGTGCCAGCAGAGGAGGGAACACCGGGGAGCTGTTTTTT.

The count of this clone is one. V and J are TRBV6-4 and TRBJ2-1, with a weak D call TRBD2 (5 bases). In germline, CDR1 is MRHNA, CDR2 SNTAGT. The V end lost 3 bases, the J end lost 8 bases, and 17 bases lay between the germline ends. The CDR3 consists of 15 residues. CDR3 bases: TGTGCCAGCAGTGAAGGGAGCCCCGTTTTCTATGAGCAGTTCTTC. Amino acid sequence: CASSEGSPVFYEQFF.

V is TRBV2 and J is TRBJ1-1; TRBD1 matches 8 bases. V shed 6 bases and J 5 bases; nucleotides not matched to a gene: 5. This CDR3 contains 13 residues. Per germline, CDR1 SNHLY and CDR2 FYNNEI. In DNA, the CDR3 is TGTGCCAGCAGCGTACAGGGGGGGACTGAAGCTTTCTTT. Amino acid sequence: CASSVQGGTEAFF. Filled out from reference TRBV2 and TRBJ1-1, the complete variable domain reads EPEVTQTPSHQVTQMGQEVILRCVPISNHLYFYWYRQILGQKVEFLVSFYNNEISEKSEIFDDQFSVERPDGSNFTLKIRSTKLEDSAMYFCASSVQGGTEAFFGQGTRLTVV.

The V gene is TRBV6-1, the J gene TRBJ2-7, with D perhaps TRBD2 (6 bases). The CDR3 covers 12 residues. Germline V CDR1 and CDR2: MNHNS, SASEGT. The V gene lost 8 bases and the J gene lost 0 bases, with 8 bases spanning the gap. The CDR3 region is CASGDFSYEQYF. As DNA, the CDR3 is TGTGCCAGCGGGGACTTCTCCTACGAGCAGTACTTC.

This sequence joins TRBV18 and TRBJ1-5, with a weak D call TRBD1 (5 bases). Germline-derived CDR1 and CDR2 are KGHSH and LQKENI. The CDR3 runs to 13 residues. With 6 bases removed from V and 7 bases from J, the gap between germline ends came to 13 bases. CDR3 sequence: CASSAGPNQPQHF. The CDR3 DNA follows: TGTGCCAGCTCTGCGGGGCCAAACCAGCCCCAGCATTTT.

V usage is TRBV10-3 and J usage is TRBJ2-3; 9 bases fit TRBD2. This CDR3 is 18 amino acids long. The ends lost 0 bases at V and 4 bases at J; junction bases unmatched: 11. Germline V gene sequence: CDR1 ENHRY, CDR2 SYGVKD. The CDR3 sequence: CAISESASGNLASDTQYF. The CDR3 DNA sequence: TGTGCCATCAGTGAGTCAGCTAGCGGGAACCTTGCCTCAGATACGCAGTATTTT.

The chain is built from TRBV7-8 and TRBJ2-5; a weak D match, TRBD2 (6 bases). The CDR3 covers 17 residues. Trimming shortened V by 1 base and J by 1 base, and 16 bases separated the two germline ends. Germline values: CDR1 SGHVS, CDR2 FQNEAQ. CDR3 nucleotide sequence: TGTGCCAGCAGCTTAGTCTCTCGGGGGTCAACCCAAGAGACCCAGTACTTC. This codes for CASSLVSRGSTQETQYF.

The rearrangement uses TRBV6-1 and TRBJ2-7, with 7 bases identical to TRBD1. The CDR3 totals 14 residues. In germline, CDR1 is MNHNS, CDR2 SASEGT. V lost 5 bases, J lost 3 bases, and 7 bases stayed unmatched. DNA of the CDR3: TGTGCCAGCAGTCGACAGGGCTTAATCTACGAGCAGTACTTC. It encodes CASSRQGLIYEQYF.

The chain is built from TRBV5-1 and TRBJ1-3; 9 nucleotides agree with TRBD1. The germline V gene encodes CDR1 SGHRS and CDR2 YFSETQ. The CDR3 sequence is 13 residues long. V gave up 4 bases and J gave up 8 bases; unmatched junction bases: 4. The CDR3 reads CASSRDRGDTIYF. CDR3 in DNA: TGCGCCAGCAGCCGAGACAGGGGGGACACCATATATTTT.

The V call is TRBV28, the J call TRBJ2-5, with D unresolved. Near its end, the DNA agrees better with TRBJ2-7, so the J call may be wrong. The CDR3 extends over 14 amino acids. Germline lookup yields CDR1 MDHEN and CDR2 SYDVKM. The CDR3 region is CASSRATPPYEQYF. In DNA, the CDR3 is TGTGCCAGCAGTAGAGCTACGCCGCCCTACGAGCAGTACTTC.

V usage is TRBV18 and J usage is TRBJ1-4; D is possibly TRBD1 (6 bases). The CDR3 is made up of 14 amino acids. Trimming took 4 bases from V and 2 from J, leaving 8 bases between them. In germline, CDR1 is KGHSH, CDR2 LQKENI. The CDR3 protein is CASSRQETNEKLFF. The CDR3, as DNA: TGTGCCAGCTCACGACAGGAGACTAATGAAAAACTGTTTTTT.

This chain connects TRBV2 to TRBJ2-7, with D possibly matching TRBD1 (5 bases). Germline CDR1 is SNHLY and CDR2 is FYNNEI. The germline V and J ends were trimmed by 5 bases and 0 bases, with 11 bases remaining between them. This CDR3 comprises 14 residues. The CDR3, as DNA: TGTGCCAGCAGTAGTCAGGGTAACTCCTACGAGCAGTACTTC. Encoded protein: CASSSQGNSYEQYF.

The chain links TRBV5-6 to TRBJ1-5; the D gene is possibly TRBD1 (6 bases). Trimming cost V 2 bases and J 3 bases, with 12 bases left between them. Germline V gives CDR1 SGHDT, CDR2 YYEEEE. This CDR3 comprises 15 residues. As DNA, the CDR3 is TGTGCCAGCAGCTTAGGGGGATTAACCAATCAGCCCCAGCATTTT. Translated: CASSLGGLTNQPQHF.

There are a few counts of this clone. The V gene is TRBV7-6, the J gene TRBJ2-2; D unresolved. Germline V gives CDR1 SGHVS, CDR2 FNYEAQ. V was shortened by 5 bases and J by 7 bases, with 11 bases between the two germline ends. This CDR3 has 13 residues. The CDR3 here is CASSQSPGGELFF. CDR3 in DNA: TGTGCCAGCAGCCAAAGCCCCGGCGGGGAGCTGTTTTTT.

This clone has a single count. The rearrangement links TRBV7-3 to TRBJ2-3; 7 bases line up with TRBD2. The junction had 13 bases not matched to a gene; V was cut back by 5 bases and J by 2 bases. Germline CDR1 SGHTA, CDR2 FQGTGA. CDR3 length: 17 amino acids. CDR3 sequence: CASSATTGTTDTDTQYF. The CDR3 region has the DNA TGTGCCAGCAGCGCAACGACCGGGACTACCGACACAGATACGCAGTATTTT.

The rearrangement uses TRBV12-5 and TRBJ1-2; TRBD1 is a possible D gene (6 bases). The CDR3 consists of 12 residues. V was clipped by 10 bases and J by 8 bases, with 17 bases between them. CDR1 LGHNT and CDR2 FRNRAP come from the germline V gene. CDR3 loop: CANPGQGGGYTF. The CDR3 bases are TGTGCTAATCCGGGACAAGGGGGAGGCTACACCTTC.

This chain joins TRBV2 and TRBJ2-1; the match to TRBD2 covers 10 bases. The CDR3 is made up of 16 amino acids. V lost 4 bases, J lost 5 bases, and 8 bases stayed unmatched. Germline V gives CDR1 SNHLY, CDR2 FYNNEI. CDR3 loop: CASSVATSGLNNEQFF. For the CDR3, the DNA is TGTGCCAGCAGTGTCGCGACTAGCGGGCTGAACAATGAGCAGTTCTTC.

The chain joins TRBV7-2 to TRBJ1-1, with 7 bases identical to TRBD1. V gave up 7 bases and J gave up 8 bases; unmatched junction bases: 10. The CDR3 is 13 amino acids. Germline V CDR1 and CDR2: SGHTA, FQGNSA. CDR3 loop: CASIYRQGREAFF. In DNA form, the CDR3 reads TGTGCCAGCATATATCGACAGGGAAGGGAAGCTTTCTTT.